These T cell receptor beta chains were read from a single sample in a study of identical twins. A single record per CDR3 protein comes from TCRdb applying MiXCR to the 5' RACE reads. Among 450,000 to 650,000 distinct CDR3 sequences, more than 9% were seen once, and the ten largest hold roughly 3%. This sample also belongs to another study, concerning yellow fever vaccine responses in identical twins.

The sample comprised PBMCs. These receptors all stem from a woman between 18 and 29 years old in good health. CDR3s include the opening cysteine and the closing phenylalanine or tryptophan. The order of the fields is clone size, J gene, V gene, D gene, CDR3 protein, CDR3 DNA. A D gene is named only where the DNA matches it firmly. Clone size appears in some rows only: once, few, many, or a class for an expanded clone.

>many|TRBJ2-6|TRBV7-9|.
CASSLGVSGANVLTF
TGTGCCAGCAGCTTAGGGGTGTCTGGGGCCAACGTCCTGACTTTC
>.|TRBJ2-5|TRBV6-5|TRBD1
CASSYDGTGKTQYF
TGTGCCAGCAGTTACGACGGGACAGGGAAGACCCAGTACTTC
>few|TRBJ2-7|TRBV25-1|.
CASSGKGPYEQYF
TGTGCCAGCAGTGGAAAGGGGCCCTACGAGCAGTACTTC
>many|TRBJ2-7|TRBV15|.
CATSRGGQNYEQYF
TGTGCCACCAGCAGAGGCGGACAGAACTACGAGCAGTACTTC
>few|TRBJ1-6|TRBV11-3|.
CASSFAPGDLGDSPLHF
TGTGCCAGCAGCTTCGCCCCCGGGGACTTAGGGGATTCACCCCTCCACTTT
>.|TRBJ2-1|TRBV29-1|TRBD2
CSVEWDYTYNEQFF
TGCAGCGTTGAGTGGGACTACACCTACAATGAGCAGTTCTTC
>many|TRBJ2-2|TRBV7-9|.
CASSPYSGKNTGELFF
TGTGCCAGCAGCCCATACTCCGGCAAGAACACCGGGGAGCTGTTTTTT
>few|TRBJ1-5|TRBV5-6|.
CASSFRSANNQPQHF
TGTGCCAGCAGCTTTAGATCGGCAAATAATCAGCCCCAGCATTTT
>many|TRBJ2-4|TRBV27|TRBD1
CASRTTGVGKNIQYF
TGTGCCAGCAGGACGACAGGGGTGGGCAAAAACATTCAGTACTTC
>many|TRBJ1-1|TRBV18|TRBD1
CASSQTGGAGTEAFF
TGTGCCAGCTCCCAGACAGGGGGCGCCGGGACTGAAGCTTTCTTT
>many|TRBJ1-6|TRBV20-1|.
CSASGPSLPLHF
TGCAGTGCTAGCGGACCCTCCCTACCCCTCCACTTT
>few|TRBJ1-1|TRBV11-2|TRBD1
CASRRRGPTEAFF
TGTGCCAGCAGGCGCAGGGGGCCCACTGAAGCTTTCTTT
>few|TRBJ1-2|TRBV7-9|.
CASSLVLPRQDYGYTF
TGTGCCAGCAGCTTAGTCCTCCCTCGCCAAGATTATGGCTACACCTTC
>few|TRBJ1-2|TRBV24-1|.
CATSDPNDSGYTF
TGTGCCACCAGTGACCCCAACGATTCTGGCTACACCTTC
>.|TRBJ2-7|TRBV27|.
CASGGTYEQYF
TGTGCCAGCGGAGGCACCTACGAGCAGTACTTC
>few|TRBJ1-3|TRBV18|.
CASSTGINTIYF
TGTGCCAGCTCAACAGGGATCAACACCATATATTTT
>many|TRBJ2-7|TRBV4-3|.
CASSQDRADYEQYF
TGCGCCAGCAGCCAAGATAGGGCGGACTACGAGCAGTACTTC
>few|TRBJ2-5|TRBV7-9|.
CASRPHATNRETQYF
TGTGCCAGCAGGCCTCACGCAACTAATAGGGAGACCCAGTACTTC
>.|TRBJ2-2|TRBV12-3/TRBV12-4|TRBD2
CASSFVGGPNGELFF
TGTGCCAGCAGTTTTGTGGGAGGGCCGAACGGGGAGCTGTTTTTT
>.|TRBJ2-7|TRBV9|TRBD1
CASSVRQGAYEQYF
TGTGCCAGCAGCGTCCGACAGGGCGCCTACGAGCAGTACTTC
>many|TRBJ2-7|TRBV7-9|TRBD2
CASSLGSLAGVYYEQYF
TGTGCCAGCAGCTTAGGATCCCTAGCGGGGGTGTACTACGAGCAGTACTTC
>.|TRBJ2-7|TRBV9|.
CASSANPQGHEQYF
TGTGCCAGCAGCGCAAACCCACAGGGTCACGAGCAGTACTTC